These 2 T cell receptor beta chains share one sample of origin, sequenced in a study of OX40 agonist ivuxolimab in advanced cancers. Method: immunoSEQ multiplex PCR; TCRdb's copy keeps in-frame clones and lacks some. Among more than 85,000 clones listed, around 90% were seen once. The specimen was CD4+ or CD8+ T cells sorted from blood, collected in a trial of the OX40 agonist ivuxolimab. The receptors here all came from an adult with an advanced solid tumor such as melanoma, head and neck, liver or kidney cancer.

The chain has TRBV5-6 and TRBJ2-1; 13 nucleotides match TRBD2. V shed 3 bases and J 7 bases; nucleotides not matched to a gene: 10. The CDR3 totals 17 residues. Germline V lookup: CDR1 SGHDT, CDR2 YYEEEE. CDR3 residues: CASSYSIGLAGVNEQFF. Here the CDR3 DNA reads TGTGCCAGCAGCTATTCAATCGGACTAGCGGGAGTGAATGAGCAGTTCTTC.

This clone was recorded a few times. The V gene is TRBV30, the J gene TRBJ2-1, with TRBD2 matching over 10 bases. The CDR3 has 15 amino acids. Germline trimming cut 3 bases from V and 4 bases from J; bases unmatched to any gene: 6. In germline, CDR1 is GTSNPN, CDR2 SVGIG (reference sequence). The CDR3 DNA is TGTGCCTGGAGCCCTAGCGGGAGAGGATACAATGAGCAGTTCTTC. Translating gives CAWSPSGRGYNEQFF.